A selection of T cell receptor beta chains follows, all from one sample in a study of blood T cell repertoires in COVID-19. The table came from immunoSEQ multiplex PCR; TCRdb's copy has only in-frame clones and leaves some out. The table has about 97,000 clones, 88% seen once. The sequencing input was peripheral blood. These receptors were obtained from a man aged 45-60 years with COVID-19, enrolled during active disease. Both conserved end residues are part of each CDR3. The D gene is left open where the match is weak. Not all rows give a size; the values are once, few, many and, for expanded clones, a class.

TRBV10-3,.,TRBJ1-5,TRBD1,CAISMDRDNNQPQHF,TGTGCCATCAGCATGGACAGGGACAATAATCAGCCCCAGCATTTT
TRBV30,once,TRBJ1-3,.,CAWSVEGYTIYF,TGTGCCTGGAGTGTCGAGGGATACACCATATATTTT
TRBV28,.,TRBJ1-2,.,CASSPPWTASYGYTF,TGTGCCAGCAGCCCCCCGTGGACAGCCTCCTATGGCTACACCTTC
TRBV2,.,TRBJ2-7,.,CASTKQGSGYEQYF,TGTGCCAGCACTAAGCAGGGTAGCGGTTACGAGCAGTACTTC
TRBV28,.,TRBJ2-2,.,CASSLSPTGNTGELFF,TGTGCCAGCAGTCTTAGCCCGACAGGAAACACCGGGGAGCTGTTTTTT
TRBV5-5,.,TRBJ2-7,.,CASSFPRGVYEQYF,TGTGCCAGCAGCTTCCCCAGGGGAGTCTACGAGCAGTACTTC
TRBV1,.,TRBJ2-2,.,CTSRSAGGGCNTGELFF,TGCACCAGCAGGTCCGCGGGCGGGGGCTGTAACACCGGGGAGCTGTTTTTT
TRBV12-3/TRBV12-4,.,TRBJ1-2,TRBD1,CASSLGGQVLGF,TGTGCCAGCAGTTTAGGGGGACAGGTTTTGGGCTTC
TRBV5-4,.,TRBJ2-7,.,CASSADSSSYEQYF,TGTGCCAGCAGCGCGGACAGTAGCTCCTACGAGCAGTACTTC
TRBV18,.,TRBJ1-6,.,CASSPRPGNSPLHF,TGTGCCAGCTCACCACGCCCAGGGAATTCACCCCTCCACTTT
TRBV5-1,.,TRBJ2-2,TRBD1,CASNNPGTGGLGGELFF,TGCGCCAGCAACAACCCCGGGACAGGGGGCCTCGGCGGGGAGCTGTTTTTT
TRBV3-1/TRBV3-2,.,TRBJ1-2,.,CASSQYRENNYGYTF,TGTGCCAGCAGCCAATATCGGGAAAATAACTATGGCTACACCTTC
TRBV27,.,TRBJ2-6,TRBD1,CASSPWTGSEANVLTF,TGTGCCAGCAGTCCCTGGACAGGAAGCGAGGCCAACGTCCTGACTTTC
TRBV7-2,.,TRBJ1-5,.,CASSPWGGNQPQHF,TGTGCCAGCAGCCCATGGGGGGGCAATCAGCCCCAGCATTTT
TRBV19,.,TRBJ1-5,TRBD1,CASSIVGQGVFWGNQPQHF,TGTGCCAGTAGTATAGTAGGACAGGGGGTGTTCTGGGGCAATCAGCCCCAGCATTTT
TRBV28,.,TRBJ2-7,TRBD1,CASTPGGQGKYEQYF,TGTGCCAGCACCCCGGGGGGACAGGGGAAGTACGAGCAGTACTTC
TRBV19,.,TRBJ1-2,TRBD1,CASKDRGLHYGYTF,TGTGCCAGTAAAGACAGGGGGCTTCACTATGGCTACACCTTC
TRBV6-2/TRBV6-3,.,TRBJ1-5,TRBD1,CASSYTGQGIGPQHF,TGTGCCAGCAGTTACACGGGACAGGGCATTGGGCCCCAGCATTTT
TRBV19,.,TRBJ1-1,TRBD1,CASNRGQVNTEAFF,TGTGCCAGTAATAGGGGGCAGGTGAACACTGAAGCTTTCTTT
TRBV14,.,TRBJ2-3,.,CASSQDLGGEDTQYF,TGTGCCAGCAGCCAAGATCTTGGCGGGGAAGATACGCAGTATTTT
TRBV4-1,.,TRBJ1-1,.,CASSQDETGIREAFF,TGCGCCAGCAGCCAAGATGAAACAGGGATTCGGGAAGCTTTCTTT